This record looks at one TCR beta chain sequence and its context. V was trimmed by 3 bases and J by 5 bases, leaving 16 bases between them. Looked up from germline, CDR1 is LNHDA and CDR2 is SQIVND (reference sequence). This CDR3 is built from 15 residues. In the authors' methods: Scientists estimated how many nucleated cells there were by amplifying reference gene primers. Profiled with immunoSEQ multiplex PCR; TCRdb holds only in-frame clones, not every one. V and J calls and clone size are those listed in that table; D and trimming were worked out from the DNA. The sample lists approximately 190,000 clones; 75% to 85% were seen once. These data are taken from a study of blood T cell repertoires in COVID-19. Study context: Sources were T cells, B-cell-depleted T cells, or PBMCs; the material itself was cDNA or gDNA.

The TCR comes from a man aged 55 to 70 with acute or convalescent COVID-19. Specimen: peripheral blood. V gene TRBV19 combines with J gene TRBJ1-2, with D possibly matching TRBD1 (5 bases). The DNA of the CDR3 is TGTGCCAGTAGTATTAGCGTGGGGGGATCGTATGGCTACACCTTC. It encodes CASSISVGGSYGYTF.